This paragraph reports one TCR beta chain. Its antigen is not known. Mismatch with germline at one junction end may stem from a read error. These data come from a study of shared clonotypes between healthy human individuals. This CDR3 is 14 amino acids long. Germline V gene sequence: CDR1 MNHNS, CDR2 SASEGT. Study results and caveats: Donors were few, which limited the genetic and exposure-history diversity represented.

Here immunoSEQ multiplex PCR was the method, and the copy in TCRdb shows in-frame clones only, minus some. The sample holds about a million clones, 60% to 85% seen once. Sequenced: memory CD4+ T cells sorted from blood. Subset: CD45RA-negative fraction. The rearrangement joins TRBV6-1 to TRBJ2-3; D is unclear. The TCR sequence derives from a young man in good health. Written as DNA, the CDR3 is TGTGCCAGCAGTGGGGCAGCCCCCACAAATACGCAGTATTTT. The encoded protein is CASSGAAPTNTQYF.